Each of the 28 T cell receptor beta chains below was sequenced from the same sample in a study of shared clonotypes between healthy human individuals. Data came from immunoSEQ multiplex PCR; TCRdb stores just in-frame clones and leaves some out. Here the sample spans around 200,000 clones, roughly 93% being singletons. Sequencing was carried out using naive CD4+ T cells sorted from blood. Subset noted: CD45RA+ positively selected. The receptor set was obtained from a woman aged 25 to 45 in good health.

The V gene is TRBV5-1, the J gene TRBJ2-1, with 9 bases lining up with TRBD1. The CDR3 sequence is 15 residues long. The J segment lost 2 bases and the V segment lost 7 bases, leaving 7 bases of the junction unmatched. From germline, CDR1 is SGHRS and CDR2 YFSETQ. CDR3 nucleotides: TGCGCCAGCCAAGAGACAGGGGGGACCTACAATGAGCAGTTCTTC. Protein: CASQETGGTYNEQFF. Drawing the rest from reference TRBV5-1 and TRBJ2-1, the complete variable domain is KAGVTQTPRYLIKTRGQQVTLSCSPISGHRSVSWYQQTPGQGLQFLFEYFSETQRNKGNFPGRFSGRQFSNSRSEMNVSTLELGDSALYLCASQETGGTYNEQFFGPGTRLTVL.

CDR3 sequence: CASSQKSGLAGGQDTQYF. DNA of the CDR3: TGTGCCAGCAGCCAAAAATCGGGACTAGCGGGAGGACAAGATACGCAGTATTTT. This chain connects TRBV4-2 to TRBJ2-3; 15 nucleotides align to TRBD2. In germline, CDR1 is LGHNA, CDR2 YNFKEQ. V was clipped by 2 bases and J by 5 bases; unmatched bases: 8. The CDR3 has 18 amino acids.

This chain uses TRBV27 with TRBJ2-7, with D possibly TRBD2 on 5 matching bases. Trimming cost V 7 bases and J 5 bases, with 21 bases left between them. Germline V gives CDR1 MNHEY, CDR2 SMNVEV (reference sequence). The CDR3 consists of 15 residues. CDR3 nucleotide sequence: TGTGCCAGCACCCAGACCCGGGATGGGGTGGACGAGCAGTACTTC. Residues: CASTQTRDGVDEQYF.

This clone is a singleton in its sample. This chain connects TRBV19 to TRBJ2-7; D is perhaps TRBD2 (5 bases). V lost 5 bases and J 0 bases, leaving 17 bases between the germline ends. From germline, CDR1 is LNHDA and CDR2 SQIVND (reference sequence). The CDR3 loop spans 16 amino acids. The CDR3 region is CASSGRAGNHSYEQYF. CDR3 DNA: TGTGCCAGTAGTGGGCGGGCTGGAAATCACTCCTACGAGCAGTACTTC.

As DNA, the CDR3 is TGTGCCATTAAGCGGGACCGCGATCGAGAGACCCAGTACTTC. Its protein is CAIKRDRDRETQYF. This sequence joins TRBV10-3 and TRBJ2-5; 7 bases align to TRBD2. V lost 9 bases, J lost 4 bases, and 11 bases stayed unmatched. This CDR3 region has 14 residues. CDR1 ENHRY and CDR2 SYGVKD come from the germline V gene.

The chain employs TRBV19 and TRBJ2-7; D is ambiguous. This CDR3 has 13 amino acids. V lost 1 base and J 3 bases, leaving 7 bases between the germline ends. The germline V gene has CDR1 LNHDA and CDR2 SQIVND (reference sequence). The CDR3 loop is CASSIVPGYEQYF. CDR3 DNA sequence: TGTGCCAGTAGTATAGTGCCAGGCTACGAGCAGTACTTC.

This chain joins TRBV5-1 and TRBJ2-5, with 11 bases lining up with TRBD1. With the DNA end fitting TRBJ2-7 better, the J assignment may be wrong. The CDR3 runs to 14 residues. Germline lookup yields CDR1 SGHRS and CDR2 YFSETQ. The DNA of the CDR3 is TGCGCCAGCAGCTCCGGGACAGGGGGAAACGAGCAGTACTTC. Translating gives CASSSGTGGNEQYF.

DNA of the CDR3: TGTGCCAGCAGTGAAGCCGGCGGGAGGTACCAAGCCTACGAGCAGTACTTC. Protein sequence: CASSEAGGRYQAYEQYF. The chain links TRBV6-1 to TRBJ2-7; 8 bases align to TRBD2. V gave up 0 bases and J gave up 2 bases; unmatched junction bases: 9. Germline V lookup: CDR1 MNHNS, CDR2 SASEGT. The CDR3 has 17 amino acids.

The rearrangement links TRBV6-5 to TRBJ2-1; TRBD2 is a possible D gene (5 bases). The CDR3 spans 15 residues. The V gene lost 4 bases and the J gene lost 9 bases, with 19 bases spanning the gap. Germline lookup yields CDR1 MNHEY and CDR2 SVGAGI. CDR3 amino acids: CASSSGGGSIGEQFF. Here the CDR3 DNA reads TGTGCCAGCAGTTCCGGCGGCGGGTCGATCGGTGAGCAGTTCTTC.

This chain joins TRBV19 and TRBJ1-1; D remains ambiguous. The CDR3 spans 15 residues. In germline, CDR1 is LNHDA, CDR2 SQIVND (reference sequence). V lost 1 base and J 0 bases, leaving 9 bases between the germline ends. CDR3 loop: CASSIGAALNTEAFF. CDR3 DNA sequence: TGTGCCAGTAGTATAGGGGCAGCCCTGAACACTGAAGCTTTCTTT.

The V and J genes are TRBV7-9 and TRBJ1-2; D uncertain. Per germline, CDR1 SEHNR and CDR2 FQNEAQ (reference sequence). The CDR3 loop spans 14 amino acids. Trimming removed 0 bases at V and 2 bases at J, with 7 bases between. DNA for the CDR3: TGTGCCAGCAGCTTAGCGACGGGGAACTATGGCTACACCTTC. Translation: CASSLATGNYGYTF. Variable domain in full (rest from reference TRBV7-9 and TRBJ1-2): DTGVSQNPRHKITKRGQNVTFRCDPISEHNRLYWYRQTLGQGPEFLTYFQNEAQLEKSRLLSDRFSAERPKGSFSTLEIQRTEQGDSAMYLCASSLATGNYGYTFGSGTRLTVV.

This chain uses TRBV14 with TRBJ1-1; unclear D gene. V lost 4 bases and J lost 4, with 13 bases in between. Germline V gives CDR1 SGHDN, CDR2 FVKESK. The length of the CDR3 is 14 residues. CDR3 protein: CASSPRVRGTEAFF. CDR3 DNA sequence: TGTGCCAGCAGCCCCCGTGTCCGGGGCACTGAAGCTTTCTTT.

The V call is TRBV28, the J call TRBJ1-2; D gene ambiguous. The CDR3 extends over 14 amino acids. Germline values: CDR1 MDHEN, CDR2 SYDVKM. V was pared by 5 bases and J by 6 bases, with 16 bases between. CDR3 protein: CASSPPLGGHGYTF. For the CDR3, the DNA is TGTGCCAGCAGTCCCCCCTTGGGAGGTCATGGCTACACCTTC.

The V gene is TRBV18, the J gene TRBJ1-1, with D tentatively TRBD1 (5 bases). The CDR3 is 13 residues long. CDR1 and CDR2 (germline): KGHSH, LQKENI. Trimming took off 3 bases at V and 4 bases at J, with 9 bases between the two ends. The CDR3 sequence is CASSPGTSTEAFF. CDR3 nucleotides: TGTGCCAGCTCACCTGGGACGAGCACTGAAGCTTTCTTT.

This clone has just a few counts. This chain connects TRBV7-9 to TRBJ1-5; tentative D call: TRBD1 (6 bases). CDR3 length: 13 residues. Germline V gene lookup returns CDR1 SEHNR and CDR2 FQNEAQ (reference sequence). The V and J ends lost 7 bases and 4 bases respectively, with 11 bases between them. The CDR3 sequence is CASTVDRNQPQHF. The CDR3 DNA reads as TGTGCCAGCACCGTCGACAGGAATCAGCCCCAGCATTTT.

The chain carries TRBV13 and TRBJ1-5; D remains unclear. The CDR3 sequence is 14 residues long. Deletions cut 0 bases from V and 2 bases from J, with 5 bases between. Germline CDR1 PRHDT, CDR2 FYEKMQ (reference sequence). The CDR3 nucleotides read TGTGCCAGCAGCTTAGGACGGGGCAATCAGCCCCAGCATTTT. Residues: CASSLGRGNQPQHF.

The J gene is TRBJ2-1, the V gene TRBV4-1, with TRBD2 matching over 13 bases. The CDR3 has 16 residues. V was pared by 0 bases and J by 4 bases, with 0 bases of the junction left unmatched. Germline V lookup: CDR1 MGHRA, CDR2 YSYEKL. The CDR3 loop is CASSQEGLAGYNEQFF. The CDR3 bases are TGCGCCAGCAGCCAAGAGGGACTAGCGGGGTACAATGAGCAGTTCTTC.

The chain employs TRBV5-6 and TRBJ1-1; possible D gene TRBD1, 6 bases. CDR1 and CDR2 from the germline V gene are SGHDT and YYEEEE. This CDR3 contains 15 residues. Trimming left V 1 base short and J 4 bases short, with 14 bases between. The chain's CDR3 is CASSLWGGGSTEAFF. In DNA, the CDR3 is TGTGCCAGCAGCTTGTGGGGGGGCGGCAGCACTGAAGCTTTCTTT.

This clone appeared a single time. V gene TRBV29-1 combines with J gene TRBJ2-6; D is unresolved. The CDR3 is made up of 15 amino acids. Deletions cut 6 bases from V and 0 bases from J, with 12 bases between. Germline lookup yields CDR1 SQVTM and CDR2 ANQGSEA. CDR3 protein: CSVHTPNSGANVLTF. CDR3 sequence (DNA): TGCAGCGTCCACACCCCTAACTCTGGGGCCAACGTCCTGACTTTC. Complete variable domain (other parts from reference TRBV29-1 and TRBJ2-6): SAVISQKPSRDICQRGTSLTIQCQVDSQVTMMFWYRQQPGQSLTLIATANQGSEATYESGFVIDKFPISRPNLTFSTLTVSNMSPEDSSIYLCSVHTPNSGANVLTFGAGSRLTVL.

This clone is a singleton in its sample. This chain joins TRBV4-1 and TRBJ1-4; TRBD1 aligns across 7 bases. The CDR3 spans 16 residues. Germline V lookup: CDR1 MGHRA, CDR2 YSYEKL. V dropped 2 bases and J dropped 0; count of bases not matched to a gene: 3. CDR3 sequence (DNA): TGCGCCAGCAGCCAACAGGGGGGCTCAACTAATGAAAAACTGTTTTTT. Protein product: CASSQQGGSTNEKLFF.

Here the CDR3 DNA reads TGTGCCAGCAGCCGTGCAGCCGAGACAGGGGCTGGCGGCTACACCTTC. The encoded protein is CASSRAAETGAGGYTF. The genes are TRBV4-2 and TRBJ1-2; 8 positions match TRBD1. J was trimmed by 8 bases and V by 4 bases; bases with no gene match: 15. Germline values: CDR1 LGHNA, CDR2 YNFKEQ. The length of the CDR3 is 16 residues.

This clone has only a few counts. V is TRBV6-6 and J is TRBJ1-3, with 9 bases identical to TRBD1. Unmatched junction bases numbered 6, after V lost 6 bases and J lost 3 bases. The germline V gene has CDR1 MNHNY and CDR2 SVGAGI (reference sequence). The CDR3 totals 15 residues. DNA of the CDR3: TGTGCCAGCAGAGGACAGGGGATAATTGGAAACACCATATATTTT. Residues: CASRGQGIIGNTIYF.

This chain uses TRBV27 with TRBJ2-6, with D unclear. The germline V and J ends were trimmed by 5 bases and 2 bases, with 4 bases remaining between them. The CDR3 loop spans 13 amino acids. Germline assignment: CDR1 MNHEY and CDR2 SMNVEV (reference sequence). Here the CDR3 DNA reads TGTGCCAGCAGTCCGACTGGGGCCAACGTCCTGACTTTC. This sequence encodes CASSPTGANVLTF.

The rearrangement joins TRBV6-5 to TRBJ2-7, with TRBD1 identical over 9 bases. V shed 6 bases and J 7 bases; nucleotides not matched to a gene: 10. The CDR3 has 14 residues. Germline-derived CDR1 and CDR2 are MNHEY and SVGAGI. DNA of the CDR3: TGTGCCAGCAGGAGGACAGGGGTGGGATTTGAGCAGTACTTC. Protein product: CASRRTGVGFEQYF.

The chain links TRBV7-8 to TRBJ2-1, with TRBD2 identical over 9 bases. The CDR3 runs 16 residues. The ends lost 5 bases at V and 0 bases at J; junction bases unmatched: 5. Per germline, CDR1 SGHVS and CDR2 FQNEAQ. As DNA, the CDR3 is TGTGCCAGCAGCCCCCGCGGGGGGGTCTCCTACAATGAGCAGTTCTTC. Translated: CASSPRGGVSYNEQFF.

This chain uses TRBV27 with TRBJ2-7; D may correspond to TRBD1 or TRBD2 (5 bases each). This CDR3 has 15 residues. In germline, CDR1 is MNHEY, CDR2 SMNVEV (reference sequence). V gave up 5 bases and J gave up 3 bases, with 17 bases separating them. The CDR3 sequence is CASSRGGQRLYEQYF. CDR3 nucleotide sequence: TGTGCCAGCAGTCGAGGAGGACAAAGGCTCTACGAGCAGTACTTC.

V and J are TRBV4-1 and TRBJ1-6, with 8 bases matching TRBD1. With V trimmed by 7 bases and J by 7 bases, 9 bases remained unmatched. The CDR3 runs 15 residues. Per germline, CDR1 MGHRA and CDR2 YSYEKL. CDR3 sequence (DNA): TGCGCCAGCAAACACCCGACAGGGGACAATTCACCCCTCCACTTT. As protein: CASKHPTGDNSPLHF.

V usage is TRBV19 and J usage is TRBJ2-7; the match to TRBD2 covers 8 bases. The CDR3 covers 15 residues. CDR1 LNHDA and CDR2 SQIVND come from the germline V gene (reference sequence). Unmatched junction bases numbered 6, after V lost 4 bases and J lost 1 base. CDR3 loop: CASSNPGGESYEQYF. CDR3 sequence (DNA): TGTGCCAGTAGTAACCCCGGGGGGGAATCCTACGAGCAGTACTTC.